This T cell receptor beta chain was captured in a study of kidney transplant recipient with SARS-CoV-2 infection. TCRdb re-analysed the reads in MiXCR, keeping a single row per CDR3 protein. The table records fewer than 250,000 distinct CDR3 sequences, about 28% of them present only once. This clonotype occurred many times. Deletions cut 4 bases from V and 4 bases from J, with 22 bases between. CDR3 length equals 17 residues. Per germline, CDR1 WSHSY and CDR2 SAAADI. The TCR was taken from a male patient in his 30s who had COVID-19 and was a kidney transplant recipient. Some T cells may be provided by the graft donor. The sequencing here drew on a blood sample, taken at baseline and between days 110 and 120 from a kidney transplant recipient. The rearrangement joins TRBV10-2 to TRBJ1-2; a possible D gene is TRBD1 (5 bases). The CDR3 reads CASSVGATSRKTYGYTF. The CDR3 DNA reads as TGCGCCAGCAGTGTCGGGGCCACTTCTAGAAAGACCTATGGCTACACCTTC.